Listed below are T cell receptor beta chains from one sample, sequenced in a study of cytomegalovirus exposure and HLA in healthy donors. Repertoires were generated with immunoSEQ multiplex PCR, while TCRdb's copy carries only in-frame clones and drops some. The sample has approximately 100,000 clones; 70% to 80% are singletons. The sequencing sample was made of PBMCs. Every receptor here comes from a woman in her thirties or forties in good health and CMV-seronegative. Both conserved end residues are part of each CDR3. The D gene is left open where the match is weak. Size is stated for part of the rows, as once, few or many counts, or as a class when the clone is expanded.

CASSLTGASNTEAFF TGTGCCAGCAGCTTAACAGGGGCCTCGAACACTGAAGCTTTCTTT TRBV7-9 once TRBD1 TRBJ1-1
CASSIIYSGNTIYF TGTGCCAGTAGTATCATCTACTCTGGAAACACCATATATTTT TRBV19 . . TRBJ1-3
CASSLATTHGANVLTF TGTGCCAGCAGCTTAGCGACTACCCACGGGGCCAACGTCCTGACTTTC TRBV7-2 . . TRBJ2-6
CASSPVGAGRVTQYF TGTGCCAGCAGCCCAGTAGGGGCAGGGAGGGTGACCCAGTACTTC TRBV5-8 . TRBD2 TRBJ2-5
CASRRYDGSYEQYF TGCGCCAGCAGGAGGTACGACGGATCCTACGAGCAGTACTTC TRBV5-1 . . TRBJ2-7
CASSFPGTSNRYF TGTGCCAGCAGCTTCCCCGGGACTAGCAATAGGTACTTC TRBV5-4 . TRBD2 TRBJ2-7
CASSDGQGLSSNYGYTF TGTGCCAGCAGCGATGGACAGGGTCTCTCCTCTAACTATGGCTACACCTTC TRBV9 . TRBD1 TRBJ1-2
CASSLVTSGSYNEQFF TGTGCCAGCAGCTTAGTGACTAGTGGCTCCTACAATGAGCAGTTCTTC TRBV7-9 once . TRBJ2-1
CASSQDPGTGAYEQYF TGTGCCAGCAGCCAAGACCCCGGGACAGGGGCCTACGAGCAGTACTTC TRBV4-2 . TRBD1 TRBJ2-7
CASSYGAAYEQYF TGTGCCAGCAGTTACGGGGCTGCCTACGAGCAGTACTTC TRBV6-5 . . TRBJ2-7
CASSFRLAGDTQYF TGTGCCAGCAGCTTTAGACTAGCGGGAGATACGCAGTATTTT TRBV5-4 few TRBD2 TRBJ2-3
CASSSFSTGWGSPLHF TGTGCCAGCAGTTCCTTCTCGACAGGGTGGGGTTCACCCCTCCACTTT TRBV27 . TRBD1 TRBJ1-6
CASSLADRGYGYTF TGCGCCAGCAGCTTGGCGGACAGGGGCTATGGCTACACCTTC TRBV5-1 . TRBD1 TRBJ1-2
CASRGLAETYNEQFF TGCGCCAGCAGAGGACTAGCGGAAACCTACAATGAGCAGTTCTTC TRBV5-1 . TRBD2 TRBJ2-1
CAWSANRDQPQHF TGTGCCTGGAGTGCCAACAGAGATCAGCCCCAGCATTTT TRBV30 . . TRBJ1-5
CASSLGQGFTGELFF TGCGCCAGCAGCTTGGGACAGGGATTTACCGGGGAGCTGTTTTTT TRBV5-1 . TRBD1 TRBJ2-2
CASSRGQAGANVLTF TGTGCCAGCAGCCGTGGACAGGCAGGGGCCAACGTCCTGACTTTC TRBV5-4 . TRBD1 TRBJ2-6
CASSVADFSGNTIYF TGTGCCAGCAGCGTAGCTGACTTCTCTGGAAACACCATATATTTT TRBV9 . . TRBJ1-3
CAWLLAGAHNEQFF TGTGCCTGGCTACTAGCGGGAGCCCACAATGAGCAGTTCTTC TRBV30 . TRBD2 TRBJ2-1
CASSQRSGTEANYGYTF TGCGCCAGCAGCCAACGATCCGGGACAGAGGCTAACTATGGCTACACCTTC TRBV4-1 . TRBD1 TRBJ1-2
CASSPRQGFTEAFF TGTGCCAGCAGCCCGAGACAGGGGTTCACTGAAGCTTTCTTT TRBV9 . TRBD1 TRBJ1-1
CASSEEGAGDTQYF TGCGCCAGCAGTGAGGAGGGGGCGGGTGATACGCAGTATTTT TRBV10-2 . TRBD1 TRBJ2-3
CASSFTGGDTEAFF TGTGCCAGCAGTTTCACAGGGGGGGACACTGAAGCTTTCTTT TRBV6-5 . TRBD1 TRBJ1-1
CASSPGGDSYEQYF TGTGCCAGCAGCCCCGGAGGGGATTCCTACGAGCAGTACTTC TRBV5-6 . . TRBJ2-7
CSSSLNGGNQPQHF TGTTCCAGCAGCTTAAACGGAGGCAATCAGCCCCAGCATTTT TRBV7-9 . . TRBJ1-5
CASSQGQGLFEQYF TGTGCCAGCAGCCAAGGACAGGGGTTGTTCGAGCAGTACTTC TRBV4-2 . TRBD1 TRBJ2-7
CASSLTLGVTGELFF TGTGCCAGCAGCTTAACACTAGGAGTCACCGGGGAGCTGTTTTTT TRBV11-2 . . TRBJ2-2
CASATTRSIGEKLFF TGTGCCAGCGCAACCACGAGATCGATCGGGGAAAAACTGTTTTTT TRBV18 . . TRBJ1-4
CASSDYRGNTEAFF TGTGCCAGCAGTGACTACCGGGGGAACACTGAAGCTTTCTTT TRBV6-4 . . TRBJ1-1
CSSSLDRGEQFF TGTTCCAGCAGCTTAGACCGCGGGGAGCAGTTCTTC TRBV7-9 . . TRBJ2-1
CASSLSGVTDTQYF TGTGCCAGCAGCTTAAGCGGGGTGACAGATACGCAGTATTTT TRBV11-3 . TRBD2 TRBJ2-3
CASTKAGGTEAFF TGTGCCAGCACCAAGGCAGGGGGAACTGAAGCTTTCTTT TRBV2 few TRBD1 TRBJ1-1
CASSKLNTGELFF TGTGCCAGCAGCAAACTCAACACCGGGGAGCTGTTTTTT TRBV11-3 . . TRBJ2-2
CASSQLTGYGYTF TGTGCCAGCAGCCAATTGACGGGCTATGGCTACACCTTC TRBV7-2 . . TRBJ1-2
CASSLYFSTDTQYF TGTGCCAGCAGCTTATACTTTAGCACAGATACGCAGTATTTT TRBV7-2 . . TRBJ2-3
CASSFGASGNTIYF TGCGCCAGCAGCTTTGGGGCCTCTGGAAACACCATATATTTT TRBV5-1 once . TRBJ1-3
CASSSGGLESSRKGYTF TGTGCCAGCAGTTCGGGGGGCTTAGAATCTAGCCGAAAGGGCTACACCTTC TRBV28 once . TRBJ1-2
CASSLRGLGGNTIYF TGTGCCAGCAGTTTAAGGGGGTTGGGGGGAAACACCATATATTTT TRBV28 . . TRBJ1-3
CASSPRQGDGSPLHF TGTGCCAGCTCGCCGAGACAGGGGGACGGTTCACCCCTCCACTTT TRBV18 . TRBD1 TRBJ1-6
CSATRNTEAFF TGCAGCGCCACACGGAACACTGAAGCTTTCTTT TRBV29-1 . . TRBJ1-1
CASSSRHPGNEQFF TGTGCCAGCAGCTCCAGACACCCTGGGAATGAGCAGTTCTTC TRBV28 . . TRBJ2-1